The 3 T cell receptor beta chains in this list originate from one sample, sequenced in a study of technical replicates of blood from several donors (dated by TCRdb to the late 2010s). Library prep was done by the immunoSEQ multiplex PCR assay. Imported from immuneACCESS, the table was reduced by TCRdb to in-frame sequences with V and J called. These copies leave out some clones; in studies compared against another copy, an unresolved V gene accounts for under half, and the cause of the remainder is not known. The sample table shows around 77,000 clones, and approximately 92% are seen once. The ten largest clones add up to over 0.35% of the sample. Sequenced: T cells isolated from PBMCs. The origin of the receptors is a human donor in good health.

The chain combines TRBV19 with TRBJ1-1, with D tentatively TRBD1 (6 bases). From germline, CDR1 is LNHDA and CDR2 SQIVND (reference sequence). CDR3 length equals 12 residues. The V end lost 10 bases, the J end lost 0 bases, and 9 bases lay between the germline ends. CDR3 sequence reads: CATRDMNTEAFF. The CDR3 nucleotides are TGTGCCACCCGGGACATGAACACTGAAGCTTTCTTT. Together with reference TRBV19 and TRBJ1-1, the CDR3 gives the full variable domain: DGGITQSPKYLFRKEGQNVTLSCEQNLNHDAMYWYRQDPGQGLRLIYYSQIVNDFQKGDIAEGYSVSREKKESFPLTVTSAQKNPTAFYLCATRDMNTEAFFGQGTRLTVV.

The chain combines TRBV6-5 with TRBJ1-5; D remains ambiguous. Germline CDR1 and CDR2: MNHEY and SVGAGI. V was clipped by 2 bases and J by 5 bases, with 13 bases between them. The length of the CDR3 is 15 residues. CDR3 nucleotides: TGTGCCAGCAGTTACGGGTCGGGAACTCATCAGCCCCAGCATTTT. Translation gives CASSYGSGTHQPQHF.

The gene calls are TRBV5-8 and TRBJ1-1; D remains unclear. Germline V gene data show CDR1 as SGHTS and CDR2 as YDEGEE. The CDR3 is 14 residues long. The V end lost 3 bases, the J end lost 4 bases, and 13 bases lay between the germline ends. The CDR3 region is CASSWRSWITEAFF. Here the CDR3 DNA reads TGTGCCAGCAGCTGGAGGTCTTGGATCACTGAAGCTTTCTTT.